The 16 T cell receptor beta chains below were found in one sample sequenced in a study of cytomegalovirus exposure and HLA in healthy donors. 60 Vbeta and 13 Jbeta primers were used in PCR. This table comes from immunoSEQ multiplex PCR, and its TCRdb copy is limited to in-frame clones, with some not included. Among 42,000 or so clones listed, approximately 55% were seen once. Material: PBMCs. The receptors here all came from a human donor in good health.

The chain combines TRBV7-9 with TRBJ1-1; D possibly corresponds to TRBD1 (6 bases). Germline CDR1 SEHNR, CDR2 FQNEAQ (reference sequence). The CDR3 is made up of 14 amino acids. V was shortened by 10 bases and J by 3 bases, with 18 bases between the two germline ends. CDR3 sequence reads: CATWEQGGDTEAFF. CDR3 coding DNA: TGTGCCACCTGGGAACAGGGAGGGGACACTGAAGCTTTCTTT.

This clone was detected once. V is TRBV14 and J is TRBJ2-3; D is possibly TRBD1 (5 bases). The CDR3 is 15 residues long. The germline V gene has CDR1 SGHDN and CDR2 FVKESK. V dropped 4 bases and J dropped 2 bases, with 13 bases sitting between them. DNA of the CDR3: TGTGCCAGCAGCCTCCGGACACCGTTCACAGATACGCAGTATTTT. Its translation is CASSLRTPFTDTQYF.

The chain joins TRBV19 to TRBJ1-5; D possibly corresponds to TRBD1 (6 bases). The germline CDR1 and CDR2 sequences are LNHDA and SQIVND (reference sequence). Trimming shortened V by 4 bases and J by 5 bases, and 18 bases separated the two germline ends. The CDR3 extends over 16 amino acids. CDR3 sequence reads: CASSKRWGQLDQPQHF. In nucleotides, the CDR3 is TGTGCCAGTAGTAAGCGTTGGGGGCAGTTAGATCAGCCCCAGCATTTT.

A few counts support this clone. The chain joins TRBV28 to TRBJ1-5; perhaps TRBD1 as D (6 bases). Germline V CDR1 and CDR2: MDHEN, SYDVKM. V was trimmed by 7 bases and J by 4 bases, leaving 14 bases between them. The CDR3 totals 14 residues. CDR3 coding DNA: TGTGCCAGCAAAGGGGGTGTCGGGAATCAGCCCCAGCATTTT. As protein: CASKGGVGNQPQHF. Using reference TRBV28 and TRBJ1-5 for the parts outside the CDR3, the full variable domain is DVKVTQSSRYLVKRTGEKVFLECVQDMDHENMFWYRQDPGLGLRLIYFSYDVKMKEKGDIPEGYSVSREKKERFSLILESASTNQTSMYLCASKGGVGNQPQHFGDGTRLSIL.

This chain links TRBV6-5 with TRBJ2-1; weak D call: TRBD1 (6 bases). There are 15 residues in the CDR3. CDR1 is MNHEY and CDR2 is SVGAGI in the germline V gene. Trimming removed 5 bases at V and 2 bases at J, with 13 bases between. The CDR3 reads CASSHWTATYNEQFF. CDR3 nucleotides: TGTGCCAGCAGTCATTGGACAGCGACCTACAATGAGCAGTTCTTC.

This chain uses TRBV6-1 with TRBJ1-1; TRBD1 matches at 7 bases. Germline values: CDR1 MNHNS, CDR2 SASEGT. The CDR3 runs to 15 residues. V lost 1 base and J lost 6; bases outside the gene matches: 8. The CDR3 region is CASSEGQGRRAEAFF. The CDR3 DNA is TGTGCCAGCAGTGAAGGACAGGGCAGGAGGGCTGAAGCTTTCTTT.

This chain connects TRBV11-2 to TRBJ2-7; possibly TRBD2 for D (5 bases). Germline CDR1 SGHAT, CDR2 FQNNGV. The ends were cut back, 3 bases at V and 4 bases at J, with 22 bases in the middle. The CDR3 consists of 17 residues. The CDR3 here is CASSLGWGVQPSYEQYF. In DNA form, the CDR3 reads TGTGCCAGCAGCTTGGGGTGGGGAGTCCAGCCGTCATACGAGCAGTACTTC.

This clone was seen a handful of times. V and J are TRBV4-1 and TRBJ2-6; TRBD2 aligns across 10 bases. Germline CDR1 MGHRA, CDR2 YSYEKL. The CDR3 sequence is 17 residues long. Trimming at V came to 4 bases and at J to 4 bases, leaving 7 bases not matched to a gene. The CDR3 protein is CASSRERGGSGANVLTF. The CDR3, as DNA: TGCGCCAGCAGCCGTGAGCGGGGGGGCTCAGGGGCCAACGTCCTGACTTTC.

CDR3 residues: CASSFSVAREQFF. The CDR3 region has the DNA TGTGCCAGCAGTTTTTCGGTAGCAAGGGAGCAGTTCTTC. The V gene is TRBV27, the J gene TRBJ2-1; D is undetermined. CDR3 length: 13 amino acids. Trimming removed 3 bases from V and 10 bases from J, with 13 bases in between. CDR1 is MNHEY, CDR2 SMNVEV, per germline (reference sequence).

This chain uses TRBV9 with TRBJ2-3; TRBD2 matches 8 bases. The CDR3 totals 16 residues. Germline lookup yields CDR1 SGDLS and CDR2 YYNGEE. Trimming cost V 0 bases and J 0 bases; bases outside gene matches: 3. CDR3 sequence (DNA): TGTGCCAGCAGCGTAGTACTAGCGGAGAGCACAGATACGCAGTATTTT. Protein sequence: CASSVVLAESTDTQYF.

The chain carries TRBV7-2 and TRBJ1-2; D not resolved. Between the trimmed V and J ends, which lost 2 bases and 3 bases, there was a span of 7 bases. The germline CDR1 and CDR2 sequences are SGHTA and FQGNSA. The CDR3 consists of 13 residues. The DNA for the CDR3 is TGTGCCAGCAGCTTAATGGGAGACTATGGCTACACCTTC. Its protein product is CASSLMGDYGYTF.

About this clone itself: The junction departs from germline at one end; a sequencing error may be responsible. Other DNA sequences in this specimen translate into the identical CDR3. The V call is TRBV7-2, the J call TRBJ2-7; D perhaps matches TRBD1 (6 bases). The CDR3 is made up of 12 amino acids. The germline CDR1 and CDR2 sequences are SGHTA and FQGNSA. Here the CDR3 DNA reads TGTGCCAGCAGAACAGGGTCCTACGAGCAGTACTTT. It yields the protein CASRTGSYEQYF.

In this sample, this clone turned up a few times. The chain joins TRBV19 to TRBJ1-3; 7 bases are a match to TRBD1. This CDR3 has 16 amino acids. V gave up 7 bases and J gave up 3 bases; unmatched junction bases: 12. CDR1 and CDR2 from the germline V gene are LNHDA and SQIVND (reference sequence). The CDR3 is CASNPLGGGYGNTIYF. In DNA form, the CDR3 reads TGTGCCAGTAATCCCCTTGGAGGGGGCTATGGAAACACCATATATTTT.

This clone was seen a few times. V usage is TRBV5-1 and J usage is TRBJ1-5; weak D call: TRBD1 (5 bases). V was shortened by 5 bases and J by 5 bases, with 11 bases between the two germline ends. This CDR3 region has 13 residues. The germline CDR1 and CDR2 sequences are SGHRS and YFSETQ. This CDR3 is CASRGRADQPQHF. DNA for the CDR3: TGCGCCAGCAGGGGCAGGGCTGATCAGCCCCAGCATTTT.

In DNA form, the CDR3 reads TGCGCCAGCAGCCAACCCCACAGGGGGCCGAACACCGGGGAGCTGTTTTTT. Translated: CASSQPHRGPNTGELFF. This rearrangement joins TRBV4-1 to TRBJ2-2; 9 bases agree with TRBD1. The CDR3 is 17 residues long. Germline V gene sequence: CDR1 MGHRA, CDR2 YSYEKL. The junction had 4 bases not matched to a gene; V was cut back by 2 bases and J by 0 bases.

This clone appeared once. The CDR3 DNA reads TGTGCCAGCAGCTTAGCGTTAGGGACAGTAAACACCGGGGAGCTGTTTTTT. It specifies CASSLALGTVNTGELFF. The gene calls are TRBV11-1 and TRBJ2-2; TRBD1 aligns across 7 bases. The germline CDR1 and CDR2 sequences are SGHAT and FQDESV (reference sequence). This CDR3 is built from 17 residues. J lost 2 bases, V lost 0 bases, and 6 bases had no gene match.